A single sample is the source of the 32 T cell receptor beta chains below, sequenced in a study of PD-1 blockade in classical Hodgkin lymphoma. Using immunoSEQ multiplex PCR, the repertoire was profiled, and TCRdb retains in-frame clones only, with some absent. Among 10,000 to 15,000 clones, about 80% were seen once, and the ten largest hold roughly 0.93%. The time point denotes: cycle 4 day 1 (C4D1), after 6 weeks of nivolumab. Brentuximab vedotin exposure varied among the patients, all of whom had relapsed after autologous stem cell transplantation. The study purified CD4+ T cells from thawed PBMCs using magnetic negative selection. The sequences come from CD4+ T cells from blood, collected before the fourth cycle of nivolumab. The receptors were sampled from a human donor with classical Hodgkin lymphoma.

CDR3 bases: TGTGCCAGCAGTTTCCTTGACCGGGCTTACGGCTACACCTTC. Protein: CASSFLDRAYGYTF. The chain employs TRBV27 and TRBJ1-2; no clear D. This CDR3 comprises 14 residues. Germline V gene sequence: CDR1 MNHEY, CDR2 SMNVEV (reference sequence). The germline V and J ends were trimmed by 3 bases and 8 bases, with 16 bases remaining between them.

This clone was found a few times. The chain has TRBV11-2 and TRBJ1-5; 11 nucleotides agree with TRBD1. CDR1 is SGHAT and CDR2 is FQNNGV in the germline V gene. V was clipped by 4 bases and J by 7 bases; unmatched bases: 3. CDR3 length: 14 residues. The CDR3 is CASSSGTGGQPQHF. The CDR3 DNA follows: TGTGCCAGCAGCTCAGGGACAGGGGGGCAGCCCCAGCATTTT.

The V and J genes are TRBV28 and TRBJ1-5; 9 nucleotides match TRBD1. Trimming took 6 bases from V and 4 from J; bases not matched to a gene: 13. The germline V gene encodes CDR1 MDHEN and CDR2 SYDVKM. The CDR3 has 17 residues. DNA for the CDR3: TGTGCCAGCAGCGCCCTACCGGGACAGGGCTATAATCAGCCCCAGCATTTT. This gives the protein CASSALPGQGYNQPQHF.

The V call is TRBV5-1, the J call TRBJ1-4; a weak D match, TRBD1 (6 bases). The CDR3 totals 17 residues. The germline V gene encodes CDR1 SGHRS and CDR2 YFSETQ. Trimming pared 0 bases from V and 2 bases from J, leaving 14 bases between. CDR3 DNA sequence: TGCGCCAGCAGCTTGGCCATAGGACAGACCACTAATGAAAAACTGTTTTTT. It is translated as CASSLAIGQTTNEKLFF. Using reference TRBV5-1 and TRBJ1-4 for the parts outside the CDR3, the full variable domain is KAGVTQTPRYLIKTRGQQVTLSCSPISGHRSVSWYQQTPGQGLQFLFEYFSETQRNKGNFPGRFSGRQFSNSRSEMNVSTLELGDSALYLCASSLAIGQTTNEKLFFGSGTQLSVL.

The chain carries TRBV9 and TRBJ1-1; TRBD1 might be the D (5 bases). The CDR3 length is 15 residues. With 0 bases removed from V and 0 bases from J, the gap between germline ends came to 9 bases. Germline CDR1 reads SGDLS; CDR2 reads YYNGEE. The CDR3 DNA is TGTGCCAGCAGCGTAGAAGCAGGGATGAACACTGAAGCTTTCTTT. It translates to CASSVEAGMNTEAFF. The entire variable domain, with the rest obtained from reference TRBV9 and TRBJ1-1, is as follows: DSGVTQTPKHLITATGQRVTLRCSPRSGDLSVYWYQQSLDQGLQFLIQYYNGEERAKGNILERFSAQQFPDLHSELNLSSLELGDSALYFCASSVEAGMNTEAFFGQGTRLTVV.

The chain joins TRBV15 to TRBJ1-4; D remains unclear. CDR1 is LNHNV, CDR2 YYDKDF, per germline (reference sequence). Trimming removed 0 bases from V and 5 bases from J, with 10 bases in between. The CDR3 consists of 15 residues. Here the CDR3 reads CATSREGKRNEKLFF. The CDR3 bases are TGTGCCACCAGCAGAGAAGGGAAGAGGAATGAAAAACTGTTTTTT.

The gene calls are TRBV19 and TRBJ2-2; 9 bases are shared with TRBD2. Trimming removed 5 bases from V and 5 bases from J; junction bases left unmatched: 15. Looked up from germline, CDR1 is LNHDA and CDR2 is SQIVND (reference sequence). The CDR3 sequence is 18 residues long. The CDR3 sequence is CASSSGTSIYLRTGELFF. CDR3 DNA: TGTGCCAGTAGTTCCGGGACTAGCATTTACCTCAGGACCGGGGAGCTGTTTTTT.

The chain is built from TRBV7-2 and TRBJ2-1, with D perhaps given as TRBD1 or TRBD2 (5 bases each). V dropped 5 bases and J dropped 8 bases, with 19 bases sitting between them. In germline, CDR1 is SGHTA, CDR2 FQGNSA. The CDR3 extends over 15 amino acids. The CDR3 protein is CASSLQGAGNDEQFF. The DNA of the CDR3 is TGTGCCAGCAGCCTCCAAGGGGCGGGCAACGATGAGCAGTTCTTC.

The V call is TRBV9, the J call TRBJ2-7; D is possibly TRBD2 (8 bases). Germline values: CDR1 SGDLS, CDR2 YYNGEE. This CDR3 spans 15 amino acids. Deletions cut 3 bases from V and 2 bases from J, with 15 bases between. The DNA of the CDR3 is TGTGCCAGCAGCGAGGGGGCTAGCGGGCCCTACGAGCAGTACTTC. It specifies CASSEGASGPYEQYF.

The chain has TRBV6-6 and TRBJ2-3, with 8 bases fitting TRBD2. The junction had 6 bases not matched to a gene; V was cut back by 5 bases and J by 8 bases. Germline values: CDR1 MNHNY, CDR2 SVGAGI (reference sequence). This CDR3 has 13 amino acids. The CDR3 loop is CASSTGGGGTQYF. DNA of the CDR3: TGTGCCAGCAGTACGGGGGGGGGAGGTACGCAGTATTTT.

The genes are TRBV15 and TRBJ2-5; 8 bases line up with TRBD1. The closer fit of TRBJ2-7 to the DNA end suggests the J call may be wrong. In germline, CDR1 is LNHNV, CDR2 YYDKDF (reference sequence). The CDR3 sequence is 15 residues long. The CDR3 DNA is TGTGCCACCAGCGAAGGACAGGGTTTGTTGTACGAGCAGTACTTC. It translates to CATSEGQGLLYEQYF.

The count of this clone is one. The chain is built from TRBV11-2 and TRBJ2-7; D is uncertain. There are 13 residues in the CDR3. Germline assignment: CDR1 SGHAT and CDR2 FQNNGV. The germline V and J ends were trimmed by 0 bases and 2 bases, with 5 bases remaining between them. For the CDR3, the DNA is TGTGCCAGCAGCTTAGATATCGCCTACGAGCAGTACTTC. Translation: CASSLDIAYEQYF.

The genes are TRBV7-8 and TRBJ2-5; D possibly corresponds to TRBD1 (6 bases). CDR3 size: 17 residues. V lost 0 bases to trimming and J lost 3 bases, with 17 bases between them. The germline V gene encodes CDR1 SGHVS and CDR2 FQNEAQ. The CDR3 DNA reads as TGTGCCAGCAGCTTAGCGCTAGGGAGAAGGGGGAAAGAGACCCAGTACTTC. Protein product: CASSLALGRRGKETQYF.

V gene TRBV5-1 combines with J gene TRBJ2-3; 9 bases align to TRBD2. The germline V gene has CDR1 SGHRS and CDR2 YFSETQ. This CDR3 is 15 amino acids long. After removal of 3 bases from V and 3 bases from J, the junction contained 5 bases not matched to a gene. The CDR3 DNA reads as TGCGCCAGCAGCTCGCGGGGGGGCGGGACAGATACGCAGTATTTT. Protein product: CASSSRGGGTDTQYF. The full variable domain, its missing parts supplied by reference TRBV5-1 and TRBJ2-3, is KAGVTQTPRYLIKTRGQQVTLSCSPISGHRSVSWYQQTPGQGLQFLFEYFSETQRNKGNFPGRFSGRQFSNSRSEMNVSTLELGDSALYLCASSSRGGGTDTQYFGPGTRLTVL.

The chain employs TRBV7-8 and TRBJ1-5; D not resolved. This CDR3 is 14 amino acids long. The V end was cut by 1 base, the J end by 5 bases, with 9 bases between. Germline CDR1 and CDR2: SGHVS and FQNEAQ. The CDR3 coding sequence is TGTGCCAGCAGCTTAGGCACAAGCGATCAGCCCCAGCATTTT. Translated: CASSLGTSDQPQHF.

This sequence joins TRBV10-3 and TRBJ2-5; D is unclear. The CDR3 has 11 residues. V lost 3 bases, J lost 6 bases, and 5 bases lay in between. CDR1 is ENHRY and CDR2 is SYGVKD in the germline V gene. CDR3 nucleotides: TGTGCCATCAGTGAATTTAAGACCCAGTACTTC. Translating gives CAISEFKTQYF.

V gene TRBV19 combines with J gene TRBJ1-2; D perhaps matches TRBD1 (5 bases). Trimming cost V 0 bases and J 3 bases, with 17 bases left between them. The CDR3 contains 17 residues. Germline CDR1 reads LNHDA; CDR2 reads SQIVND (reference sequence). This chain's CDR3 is CASSIERWDVDYYGYTF. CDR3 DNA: TGTGCCAGTAGTATAGAGCGGTGGGACGTTGATTACTATGGCTACACCTTC.

As DNA, the CDR3 is TGTGCCAGCAGTTACTCCTTGGGAGCTGGAAACACCATATATTTT. This sequence encodes CASSYSLGAGNTIYF. The gene calls are TRBV6-5 and TRBJ1-3; D remains ambiguous. There are 15 residues in the CDR3. V lost 0 bases and J lost 2, with 8 bases in between. Per the germline V gene, CDR1 is MNHEY and CDR2 is SVGAGI.

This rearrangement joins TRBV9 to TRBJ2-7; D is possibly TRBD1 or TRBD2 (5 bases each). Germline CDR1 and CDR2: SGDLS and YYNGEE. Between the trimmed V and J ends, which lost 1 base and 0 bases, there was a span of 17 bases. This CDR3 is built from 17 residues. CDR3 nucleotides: TGTGCCAGCAGCGTACTAAGCGGACACAACCGCTCCTACGAGCAGTACTTC. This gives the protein CASSVLSGHNRSYEQYF.

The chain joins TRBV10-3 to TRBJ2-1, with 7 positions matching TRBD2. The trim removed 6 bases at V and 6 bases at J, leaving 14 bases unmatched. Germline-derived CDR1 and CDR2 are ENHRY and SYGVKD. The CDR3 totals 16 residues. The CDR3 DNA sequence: TGTGCCATCAGGGCGGCCCGGGACTACTCCCGCAATGAGCAGTTCTTC. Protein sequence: CAIRAARDYSRNEQFF.

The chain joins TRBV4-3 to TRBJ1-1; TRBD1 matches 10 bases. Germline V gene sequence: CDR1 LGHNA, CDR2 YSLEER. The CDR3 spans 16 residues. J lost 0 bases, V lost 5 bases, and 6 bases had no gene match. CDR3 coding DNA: TGCGCCAGCAGCTGGGACAGGGGTAGAGTGAACACTGAAGCTTTCTTT. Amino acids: CASSWDRGRVNTEAFF.

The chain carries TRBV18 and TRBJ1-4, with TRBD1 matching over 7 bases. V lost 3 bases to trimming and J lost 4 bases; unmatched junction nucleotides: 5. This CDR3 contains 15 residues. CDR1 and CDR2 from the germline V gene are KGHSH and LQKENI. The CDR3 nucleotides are TGTGCCAGCTCACCTTCAGACAGGGTTAATGAAAAACTGTTTTTT. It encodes CASSPSDRVNEKLFF.

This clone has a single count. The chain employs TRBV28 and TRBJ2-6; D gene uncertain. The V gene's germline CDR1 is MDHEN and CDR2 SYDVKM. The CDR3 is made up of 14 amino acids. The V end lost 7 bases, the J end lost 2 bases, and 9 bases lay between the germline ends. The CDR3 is CASIPLAGANVLTF. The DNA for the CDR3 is TGTGCCAGCATCCCTTTAGCTGGGGCCAACGTCCTGACTTTC.

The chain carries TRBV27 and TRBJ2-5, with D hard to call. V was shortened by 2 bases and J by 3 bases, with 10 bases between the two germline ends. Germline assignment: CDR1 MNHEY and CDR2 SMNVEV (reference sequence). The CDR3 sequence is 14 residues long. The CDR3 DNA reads TGTGCCAGCAGTTTACCGAAGGGCGAAGAGACCCAGTACTTC. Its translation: CASSLPKGEETQYF.

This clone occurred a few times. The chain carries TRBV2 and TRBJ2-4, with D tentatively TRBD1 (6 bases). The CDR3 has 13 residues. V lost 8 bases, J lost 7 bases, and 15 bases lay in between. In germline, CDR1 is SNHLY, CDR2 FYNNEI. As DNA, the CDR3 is TGTGCCAGCGGGGACATTCCGGAGAACATTCAGTACTTC. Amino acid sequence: CASGDIPENIQYF.

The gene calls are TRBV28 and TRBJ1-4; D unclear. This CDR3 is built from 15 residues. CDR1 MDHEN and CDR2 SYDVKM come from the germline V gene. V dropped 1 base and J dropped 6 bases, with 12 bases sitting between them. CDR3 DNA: TGTGCCAGCAGTTTATCTGCCAGTCGGGATGAAAAACTGTTTTTT. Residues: CASSLSASRDEKLFF.

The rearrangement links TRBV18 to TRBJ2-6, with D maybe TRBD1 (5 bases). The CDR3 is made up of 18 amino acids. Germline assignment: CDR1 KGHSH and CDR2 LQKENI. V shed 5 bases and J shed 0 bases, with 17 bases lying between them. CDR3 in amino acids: CASSTRQGTSSGANVLTF. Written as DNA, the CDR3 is TGTGCCAGCTCAACCCGCCAGGGCACCAGCTCTGGGGCCAACGTCCTGACTTTC.

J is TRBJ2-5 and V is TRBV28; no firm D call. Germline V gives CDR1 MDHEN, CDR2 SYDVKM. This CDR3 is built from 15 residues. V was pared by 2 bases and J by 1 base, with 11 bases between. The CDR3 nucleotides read TGTGCCAGCAGTTTAGTCGGAGTCCTCCAAGAGACCCAGTACTTC. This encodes CASSLVGVLQETQYF.

The CDR3 nucleotides read TGCGCCAGCAGCCGATCAGACAGGGGGCGAGGCACCGGGGAGCTGTTTTTT. Its translation: CASSRSDRGRGTGELFF. The rearrangement joins TRBV4-1 to TRBJ2-2; 10 nucleotides line up with TRBD1. Trimming cost V 4 bases and J 4 bases; bases outside gene matches: 9. This CDR3 contains 17 residues. Germline V gene data show CDR1 as MGHRA and CDR2 as YSYEKL.

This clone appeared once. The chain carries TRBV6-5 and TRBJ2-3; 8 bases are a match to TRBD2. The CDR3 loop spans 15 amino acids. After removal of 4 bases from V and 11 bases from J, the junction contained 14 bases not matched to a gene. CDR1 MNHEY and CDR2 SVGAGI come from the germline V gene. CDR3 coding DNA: TGTGCCAGCAGTTCGGGAGGGCGGAGGGATAGGAGGCAGTATTTT. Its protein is CASSSGGRRDRRQYF.

The CDR3: CASREGSSYEQYF. CDR3 bases: TGTGCCAGCAGAGAGGGGTCCTCCTACGAGCAGTACTTC. V usage is TRBV7-2 and J usage is TRBJ2-7; D may correspond to TRBD1 or TRBD2 (5 bases each). The CDR3 is 13 residues long. CDR1 and CDR2 from the germline V gene are SGHTA and FQGNSA. V was cut by 6 bases and J by 0 bases, with 9 bases left in between.

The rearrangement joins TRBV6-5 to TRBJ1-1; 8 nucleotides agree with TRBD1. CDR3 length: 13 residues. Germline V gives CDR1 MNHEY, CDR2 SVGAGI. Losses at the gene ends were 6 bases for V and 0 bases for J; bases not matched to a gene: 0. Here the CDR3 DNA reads TGTGCCAGCAGACAGGGGGTGAACACTGAAGCTTTCTTT. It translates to CASRQGVNTEAFF.